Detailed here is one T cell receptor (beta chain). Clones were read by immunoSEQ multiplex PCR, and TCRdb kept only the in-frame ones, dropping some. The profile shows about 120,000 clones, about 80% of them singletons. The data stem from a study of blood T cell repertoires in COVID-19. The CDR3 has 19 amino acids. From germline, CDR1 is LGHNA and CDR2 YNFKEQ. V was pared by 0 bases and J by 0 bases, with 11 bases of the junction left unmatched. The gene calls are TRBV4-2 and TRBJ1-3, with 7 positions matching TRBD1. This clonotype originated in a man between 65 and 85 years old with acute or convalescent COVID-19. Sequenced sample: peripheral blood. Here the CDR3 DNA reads TGTGCCAGCAGCCAAGATTTGGGGGACAGAGGACTCTCTGGAAACACCATATATTTT. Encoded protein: CASSQDLGDRGLSGNTIYF.